This record concerns one T cell receptor beta chain sequence. Its antigen is unknown. The data were taken from a study of OX40 agonist ivuxolimab in advanced cancers. Broader study findings: Among the lowest levels of clonal expansion were found in partial responders at 0.1-3.0 mg/kg.

CDR3 length: 15 amino acids. The V gene's germline CDR1 is SGHAT and CDR2 FQNNGV. The ends were cut back, 0 bases at V and 1 base at J, with 9 bases in the middle. Profiling relied on immunoSEQ multiplex PCR, and the TCRdb table lists in-frame clones only, not all of them. Among 65,000 to 95,000 clones listed, 80% to 90% were seen once. This sequence originates from an adult with an advanced solid tumor such as melanoma, head and neck, liver or kidney cancer. The gene calls are TRBV11-2 and TRBJ1-1; possible D gene TRBD1, 5 bases. The material sequenced was CD4+ or CD8+ T cells sorted from blood, taken in a trial of the OX40 agonist ivuxolimab. DNA of the CDR3: TGTGCCAGCAGCTTAGATGGGGCATGGAACACTGAAGCTTTCTTT. Amino acid sequence: CASSLDGAWNTEAFF.